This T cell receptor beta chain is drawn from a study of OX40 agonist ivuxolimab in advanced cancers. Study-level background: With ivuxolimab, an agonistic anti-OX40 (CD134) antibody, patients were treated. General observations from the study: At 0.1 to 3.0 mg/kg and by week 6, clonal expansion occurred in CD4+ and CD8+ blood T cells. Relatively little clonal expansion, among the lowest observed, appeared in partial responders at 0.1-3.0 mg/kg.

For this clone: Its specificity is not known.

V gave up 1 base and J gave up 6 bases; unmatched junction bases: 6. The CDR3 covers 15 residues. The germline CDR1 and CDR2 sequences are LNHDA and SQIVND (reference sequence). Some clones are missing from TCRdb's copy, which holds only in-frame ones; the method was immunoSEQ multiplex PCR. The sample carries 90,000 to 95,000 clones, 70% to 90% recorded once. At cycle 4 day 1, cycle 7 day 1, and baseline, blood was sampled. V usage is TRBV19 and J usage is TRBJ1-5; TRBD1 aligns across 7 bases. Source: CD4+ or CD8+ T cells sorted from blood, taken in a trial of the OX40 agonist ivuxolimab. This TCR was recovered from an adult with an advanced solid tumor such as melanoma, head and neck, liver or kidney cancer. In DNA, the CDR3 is TGTGCCAGTAGTATAGGGACAGGTAGCGGTCAGCCCCAGCATTTT. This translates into CASSIGTGSGQPQHF.